The 22 T cell receptor beta chains reported below all come from one sample, sequenced in a study of blood T cell repertoires in COVID-19. Here immunoSEQ multiplex PCR was the method, and the copy in TCRdb shows in-frame clones only, minus some. The sample contains more than 65,000 clones, around 83% of which appear only once. The specimen sequenced was peripheral blood. These receptors were obtained from a woman of 80 years or more with acute or convalescent COVID-19.

V gene TRBV7-8 combines with J gene TRBJ1-1, with D perhaps matching TRBD1 (6 bases). The ends were cut back, 1 base at V and 10 bases at J, with 13 bases in the middle. The CDR3 length is 13 residues. CDR1 and CDR2 (germline): SGHVS, FQNEAQ. CDR3 bases: TGTGCCAGCAGCTTAGGGGGGCAGGGTGGAGCTTTCTTT. This gives the protein CASSLGGQGGAFF.

This clone has just one count. This chain connects TRBV30 to TRBJ2-2, with 8 bases lining up with TRBD1. CDR3 length: 15 residues. After removal of 5 bases from V and 0 bases from J, the junction contained 5 bases not matched to a gene. CDR1 and CDR2 (germline): GTSNPN, SVGIG (reference sequence). The CDR3 DNA follows: TGTGCCTGGCCCCGGACAGGGACGAACACCGGGGAGCTGTTTTTT. Translation: CAWPRTGTNTGELFF.

The chain joins TRBV18 to TRBJ2-3; the D gene is possibly TRBD2 (6 bases). The CDR3 runs to 14 residues. Germline values: CDR1 KGHSH, CDR2 LQKENI. The ends were cut back, 5 bases at V and 8 bases at J, with 17 bases in the middle. The CDR3 bases are TGTGCCAGCTCAAAGTCCGGGACTGGGGGTACGCAGTATTTT. It encodes CASSKSGTGGTQYF.

The chain uses TRBV2 and TRBJ1-5; tentatively, D is TRBD1 (6 bases). The germline gives CDR1 SNHLY, CDR2 FYNNEI. This CDR3 is built from 15 residues. The V gene lost 5 bases and the J gene lost 0 bases, with 11 bases spanning the gap. The CDR3 region is CASSLQGHSNQPQHF. The CDR3 coding sequence is TGTGCCAGCAGTTTACAGGGTCATAGCAATCAGCCCCAGCATTTT.

The chain joins TRBV3-1 (or the pseudogene TRBV3-2) to TRBJ1-5; TRBD1 agrees at 8 bases. This CDR3 comprises 16 residues. V shed 1 base and J 7 bases; nucleotides not matched to a gene: 9. Germline V gene sequence: CDR1 LGHDT, CDR2 YNNKEL (reference sequence). The CDR3 loop is CASSQGRTGKNQPQHF. DNA of the CDR3: TGTGCCAGCAGCCAAGGTCGGACAGGGAAGAACCAGCCCCAGCATTTT.

This sequence joins TRBV18 and TRBJ2-7, with 10 positions matching TRBD1. The CDR3 is 15 residues long. Germline-derived CDR1 and CDR2 are KGHSH and LQKENI. Trimming at V came to 3 bases and at J to 5 bases, leaving 7 bases not matched to a gene. CDR3 protein: CASSPLRQGANEQYF. CDR3 bases: TGTGCCAGCTCACCGCTAAGACAGGGGGCAAACGAGCAGTACTTC.

The V and J genes are TRBV19 and TRBJ2-7; tentative D call: TRBD1 (6 bases). Between the trimmed V and J ends, which lost 3 bases and 7 bases, there was a span of 16 bases. Germline V lookup: CDR1 LNHDA, CDR2 SQIVND (reference sequence). The CDR3 extends over 14 amino acids. Written as DNA, the CDR3 is TGTGCCAGTAGTATCGCACAGGGTCGTGGTGAGCAGTACTTC. Its protein is CASSIAQGRGEQYF.

The chain has TRBV6-1 and TRBJ1-2; D is ambiguous. From germline, CDR1 is MNHNS and CDR2 SASEGT. CDR3 size: 11 residues. V was pared by 3 bases and J by 4 bases, with 3 bases between. Here the CDR3 DNA reads TGTGCCAGCAGTGACAGCTATGGCTACACCTTC. Amino acids: CASSDSYGYTF.

V and J are TRBV12-3 or TRBV12-4 and TRBJ2-7, with 7 nucleotides matching TRBD2. With V trimmed by 1 base and J by 7 bases, 4 bases remained unmatched. The CDR3 runs to 13 residues. The chain's CDR3 is CASSLVGGGEQYF. For the CDR3, the DNA is TGTGCCAGCAGTTTAGTGGGGGGAGGGGAGCAGTACTTC.

This clone was seen only once. This chain joins TRBV19 and TRBJ2-3; 11 bases fit TRBD2. Germline V gives CDR1 LNHDA, CDR2 SQIVND (reference sequence). The CDR3 sequence is 16 residues long. Trimming at V came to 8 bases and at J to 6 bases, leaving 13 bases not matched to a gene. The CDR3 nucleotides read TGTGCCAGTCGCCGCCACGCGACTAGCGGGGTGGATACGCAGTATTTT. It encodes CASRRHATSGVDTQYF.

The chain carries TRBV5-1 and TRBJ1-2; D uncertain. The germline CDR1 and CDR2 sequences are SGHRS and YFSETQ. V lost 0 bases and J 3 bases, leaving 15 bases between the germline ends. This CDR3 has 16 amino acids. The CDR3 loop is CASSLATPPPDYGYTF. CDR3 nucleotides: TGCGCCAGCAGCTTGGCAACACCCCCACCCGACTATGGCTACACCTTC.

The rearrangement links TRBV9 to TRBJ2-3; D might be TRBD2 (6 bases). The CDR3 sequence is 16 residues long. The germline V and J ends were trimmed by 2 bases and 0 bases, with 13 bases remaining between them. CDR1 and CDR2 (germline): SGDLS, YYNGEE. In nucleotides, the CDR3 is TGTGCCAGCAGCGTGGGAGCCGGGACTAGCACAGATACGCAGTATTTT. It translates to CASSVGAGTSTDTQYF. The full variable domain, its missing parts supplied by reference TRBV9 and TRBJ2-3, is DSGVTQTPKHLITATGQRVTLRCSPRSGDLSVYWYQQSLDQGLQFLIQYYNGEERAKGNILERFSAQQFPDLHSELNLSSLELGDSALYFCASSVGAGTSTDTQYFGPGTRLTVL.

This clone was seen only once. This sequence joins TRBV6-6 and TRBJ1-5; 8 nucleotides line up with TRBD1. V lost 6 bases to trimming and J lost 2 bases; unmatched junction nucleotides: 6. The CDR3 extends over 15 amino acids. From germline, CDR1 is MNHNY and CDR2 SVGAGI (reference sequence). The CDR3 protein is CASSKEQGGNQPQHF. As DNA, the CDR3 is TGTGCCAGCAGCAAAGAACAGGGGGGCAATCAGCCCCAGCATTTT.

This clone was seen just once. The chain employs TRBV6-2 or TRBV6-3 and TRBJ2-7; D is undetermined. The V gene's germline CDR1 is MNHEY and CDR2 SVGEGT. The CDR3 loop spans 13 amino acids. V gave up 4 bases and J gave up 1 base, with 8 bases separating them. The CDR3 reads CASSFTPSYEQYF. The CDR3 DNA follows: TGTGCCAGCAGTTTTACACCTTCCTACGAGCAGTACTTC.

The chain combines TRBV5-4 with TRBJ2-1; D is uncertain. Germline V gives CDR1 SGHNT, CDR2 YYREEE (reference sequence). Deletions cut 0 bases from V and 3 bases from J, with 10 bases between. This CDR3 spans 15 amino acids. CDR3 amino acids: CASSLGLGFYNEQFF. CDR3 bases: TGTGCCAGCAGCTTGGGCCTGGGCTTCTACAATGAGCAGTTCTTC.

CDR3 protein: CASSPYEDNSPLHF. The CDR3 DNA is TGTGCCAGCTCACCATACGAGGATAATTCACCCCTCCACTTT. The chain joins TRBV18 to TRBJ1-6; D remains ambiguous. The CDR3 runs 14 residues. The ends were cut back, 2 bases at V and 5 bases at J, with 7 bases in the middle. CDR1 is KGHSH, CDR2 LQKENI, per germline.

This clone turned up a few times. This chain links TRBV4-2 with TRBJ2-3; possibly TRBD2 for D (6 bases). V was trimmed by 3 bases and J by 0 bases, leaving 7 bases between them. The germline V gene encodes CDR1 LGHNA and CDR2 YNFKEQ. CDR3 length: 14 residues. In DNA form, the CDR3 reads TGTGCCAGCAGCCATAGCGGAAGCACAGATACGCAGTATTTT. It encodes CASSHSGSTDTQYF.

The chain recombines TRBV7-2 with TRBJ1-2; unclear D gene. V was pared by 1 base and J by 1 base, with 7 bases between. The CDR3 runs to 14 residues. CDR1 is SGHTA and CDR2 is FQGNSA in the germline V gene. In nucleotides, the CDR3 is TGTGCCAGCAGCTTAGACAGAAATAACTATGGCTACACCTTC. Translating gives CASSLDRNNYGYTF.

This clone was counted only a few times. The chain recombines TRBV19 with TRBJ1-5; possible D gene TRBD1, 6 bases. This CDR3 is 14 amino acids long. Germline values: CDR1 LNHDA, CDR2 SQIVND (reference sequence). V lost 5 bases, J lost 0 bases, and 8 bases lay in between. This CDR3 reads CASSEGGSNQPQHF. In nucleotides, the CDR3 is TGTGCCAGTAGTGAAGGGGGTAGCAATCAGCCCCAGCATTTT. Full variable domain (rest looked up from reference TRBV19 and TRBJ1-5): DGGITQSPKYLFRKEGQNVTLSCEQNLNHDAMYWYRQDPGQGLRLIYYSQIVNDFQKGDIAEGYSVSREKKESFPLTVTSAQKNPTAFYLCASSEGGSNQPQHFGDGTRLSIL.

This chain uses TRBV5-6 with TRBJ1-1; 12 bases match TRBD1. CDR1 SGHDT and CDR2 YYEEEE come from the germline V gene. This CDR3 region has 14 residues. J gave up 7 bases and V 3 bases, and 4 bases lay outside the gene matches. CDR3: CASSWDRGPFEAFF. The CDR3 DNA follows: TGTGCCAGCAGCTGGGACAGGGGGCCTTTTGAAGCTTTCTTT.

The V gene is TRBV11-2, the J gene TRBJ2-2, with 10 nucleotides matching TRBD1. This CDR3 has 16 residues. Looked up from germline, CDR1 is SGHAT and CDR2 is FQNNGV. V lost 4 bases and J lost 3; bases outside the gene matches: 5. The chain's CDR3 is CASSSAGTGDTGELFF. The DNA of the CDR3 is TGTGCCAGCAGCTCCGCCGGGACAGGGGACACCGGGGAGCTGTTTTTT.

This clone has more than one count but fewer than ten. V is TRBV18 and J is TRBJ1-6; 9 bases map to TRBD1. J gave up 8 bases and V 3 bases, and 5 bases lay outside the gene matches. Germline lookup yields CDR1 KGHSH and CDR2 LQKENI. The CDR3 loop spans 15 amino acids. Written as DNA, the CDR3 is TGTGCCAGCTCACCCCCGGACAGGGGACATTCACCCCTCCACTTT. Its translation is CASSPPDRGHSPLHF. Drawing the rest from reference TRBV18 and TRBJ1-6, the complete variable domain is NAGVMQNPRHLVRRRGQEARLRCSPMKGHSHVYWYRQLPEEGLKFMVYLQKENIIDESGMPKERFSAEFPKEGPSILRIQQVVRGDSAAYFCASSPPDRGHSPLHFGNGTRLTVT.